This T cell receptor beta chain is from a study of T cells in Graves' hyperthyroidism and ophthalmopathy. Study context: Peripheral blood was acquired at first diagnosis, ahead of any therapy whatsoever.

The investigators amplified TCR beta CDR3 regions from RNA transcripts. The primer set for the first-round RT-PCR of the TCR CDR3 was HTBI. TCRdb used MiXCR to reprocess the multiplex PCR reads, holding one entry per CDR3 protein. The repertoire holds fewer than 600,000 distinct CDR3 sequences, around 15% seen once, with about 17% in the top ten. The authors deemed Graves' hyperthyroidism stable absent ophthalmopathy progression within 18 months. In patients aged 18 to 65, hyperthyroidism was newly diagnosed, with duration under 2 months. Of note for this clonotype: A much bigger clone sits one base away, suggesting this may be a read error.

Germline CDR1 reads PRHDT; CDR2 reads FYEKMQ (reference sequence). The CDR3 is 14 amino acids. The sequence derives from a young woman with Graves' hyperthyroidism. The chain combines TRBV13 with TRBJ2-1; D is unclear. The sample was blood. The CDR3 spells CASSGDDGYNEQSF. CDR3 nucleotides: TGTGCCAGCAGCGGAGATGACGGATACAATGAGCAGTCCTTC.